These 32 T cell receptor beta chains were all obtained from the same sample, sequenced in a study of shared clonotypes between healthy human individuals. It was CD45RO-negative cells, positively selected for CCR7, that made up naive CD8 cells, with terminally differentiated effector memory CD45RA+ cells excluded. The protocol was immunoSEQ multiplex PCR, while the TCRdb copy is restricted to in-frame clones and leaves out a portion. This table holds about 2.1 million clones, 90% to 95% found once. Specimen: naive CD8+ T cells from PBMCs. The origin of the receptors is a man aged 18 to 29 in good health. Some clones in this sample may be carry-over from other donors' samples.

The gene calls are TRBV27 and TRBJ2-1; D gene uncertain. V lost 6 bases and J 5 bases, leaving 14 bases between the germline ends. The CDR3 sequence is 14 residues long. The germline V gene encodes CDR1 MNHEY and CDR2 SMNVEV (reference sequence). CDR3 protein: CASSRANVNNEQFF. CDR3 DNA sequence: TGTGCCAGCAGCCGTGCCAACGTAAACAATGAGCAGTTCTTC.

The CDR3, as DNA: TGTGCCAGCAGCGTGGGGGACAGGGGGCATCTCAATGAGCAGTTCTTC. Amino acid sequence: CASSVGDRGHLNEQFF. V usage is TRBV9 and J usage is TRBJ2-1; 12 nucleotides agree with TRBD1. The CDR3 is 16 amino acids. With 2 bases clipped from V and 6 bases from J, the junction kept 6 bases outside the gene matches. Looked up from germline, CDR1 is SGDLS and CDR2 is YYNGEE. The full variable domain, in which reference TRBV9 and TRBJ2-1 provide the parts outside the CDR3, is DSGVTQTPKHLITATGQRVTLRCSPRSGDLSVYWYQQSLDQGLQFLIQYYNGEERAKGNILERFSAQQFPDLHSELNLSSLELGDSALYFCASSVGDRGHLNEQFFGPGTRLTVL.

The rearrangement uses TRBV7-9 and TRBJ1-3; possibly TRBD1 for D (6 bases). Germline V gene lookup returns CDR1 SEHNR and CDR2 FQNEAQ (reference sequence). The CDR3 consists of 14 residues. V was trimmed by 5 bases and J by 5 bases, leaving 13 bases between them. Here the CDR3 DNA reads TGTGCCAGCAGCCATTGGACAGAACGAAACACCATATATTTT. Translation: CASSHWTERNTIYF.

As concerns this clone: Additional DNA sequences in this sample encode the identical CDR3. This rearrangement joins TRBV6-5 to TRBJ2-2; D is unresolved. Germline V gene data show CDR1 as MNHEY and CDR2 as SVGAGI. This CDR3 spans 15 amino acids. V was trimmed by 0 bases and J by 0 bases, leaving 5 bases between them. The CDR3 spells CASSYSASNTGELFF. The CDR3 coding sequence is TGTGCCAGCAGTTACTCAGCGTCGAACACCGGGGAGCTGTTTTTT.

The chain couples TRBV27 to TRBJ2-1; TRBD2 agrees at 14 bases. The CDR3 sequence is 20 residues long. V trimming: 6 bases; J trimming: 0 bases; junction bases outside the gene matches: 13. The V gene's germline CDR1 is MNHEY and CDR2 SMNVEV (reference sequence). The CDR3 region is CASRLSETSGRGGSYNEQFF. CDR3 nucleotide sequence: TGTGCCAGCAGGCTCTCGGAGACTAGCGGGAGGGGCGGCTCCTACAATGAGCAGTTCTTC.

The rearrangement uses TRBV4-3 and TRBJ2-7; 8 nucleotides match TRBD2. The CDR3 has 15 residues. Germline V gives CDR1 LGHNA, CDR2 YSLEER. V dropped 1 base and J dropped 7; count of bases not matched to a gene: 9. The CDR3 region has the DNA TGCGCCAGCAGCCAAGGGTCCTGGGCGGGAGGTGAGCAGTACTTC. It codes for CASSQGSWAGGEQYF.

V and J are TRBV6-1 and TRBJ2-7; 7 bases match TRBD1. Germline V gene data show CDR1 as MNHNS and CDR2 as SASEGT. J gave up 2 bases and V 10 bases, and 8 bases lay outside the gene matches. The CDR3 is 13 residues long. The DNA for the CDR3 is TGTGCCACCCGGGACAGAGGAGCCTACGAGCAGTACTTC. It specifies CATRDRGAYEQYF.

The gene calls are TRBV7-9 and TRBJ2-1; 15 bases align to TRBD2. CDR3 length: 15 amino acids. Germline lookup yields CDR1 SEHNR and CDR2 FQNEAQ (reference sequence). V lost 5 bases to trimming and J lost 7 bases; unmatched junction nucleotides: 3. The CDR3 coding sequence is TGTGCCAGCAGCCTCGGGACTAGCGGGAGGAATGAGCAGTTCTTC. Amino acids: CASSLGTSGRNEQFF.

The chain couples TRBV13 to TRBJ2-7, with 8 bases that match TRBD2. Germline V gene sequence: CDR1 PRHDT, CDR2 FYEKMQ (reference sequence). After removal of 7 bases from V and 2 bases from J, the junction contained 7 bases not matched to a gene. The CDR3 is 14 amino acids. The CDR3 bases are TGTGCCAGCACAAGTAGCGGGAATCCCTACGAGCAGTACTTC. It specifies CASTSSGNPYEQYF. The whole variable domain, remainder taken from reference TRBV13 and TRBJ2-7, is AAGVIQSPRHLIKEKRETATLKCYPIPRHDTVYWYQQGPGQDPQFLISFYEKMQSDKGSIPDRFSAQQFSDYHSELNMSSLELGDSALYFCASTSSGNPYEQYFGPGTRLTVT.

V usage is TRBV19 and J usage is TRBJ1-4, with D perhaps matching TRBD1 (6 bases). The CDR3 totals 14 residues. The V end was cut by 5 bases, the J end by 5 bases, with 12 bases between. Per the germline V gene, CDR1 is LNHDA and CDR2 is SQIVND (reference sequence). CDR3 nucleotide sequence: TGTGCCAGTAGTTTCGGGACACTGAATGAAAAACTGTTTTTT. It translates to CASSFGTLNEKLFF.

The genes are TRBV5-4 and TRBJ1-3, with no clear D. V was pared by 4 bases and J by 9 bases, with 11 bases between. Per the germline V gene, CDR1 is SGHNT and CDR2 is YYREEE (reference sequence). The CDR3 loop spans 12 amino acids. CDR3 nucleotides: TGTGCCAGCAGCAGAAACCTGGGCACCATATATTTT. It specifies CASSRNLGTIYF.

The chain combines TRBV7-9 with TRBJ2-7, with a possible D match to TRBD2 (7 bases). Trimming left V 5 bases short and J 0 bases short, with 17 bases between. The CDR3 length is 16 residues. Germline V gene data show CDR1 as SEHNR and CDR2 as FQNEAQ (reference sequence). The CDR3 region has the DNA TGTGCCAGCAGCCCCCGTGCGGGGGCAAACTCCTACGAGCAGTACTTC. The encoded protein is CASSPRAGANSYEQYF.

This chain joins TRBV30 and TRBJ1-1; D is uncertain. The length of the CDR3 is 14 residues. The germline V gene encodes CDR1 GTSNPN and CDR2 SVGIG (reference sequence). Trimming shortened V by 4 bases and J by 1 base, and 13 bases separated the two germline ends. CDR3 DNA: TGTGCCTGGACGCTAGGGAATGGGAACACTGAAGCTTTCTTT. Protein sequence: CAWTLGNGNTEAFF.

Notes on this clone: Additional DNA sequences in this sample encode the identical CDR3. The CDR3 sequence is CASSLGVRADTQYF. Here the CDR3 DNA reads TGTGCCAGCAGCCTCGGGGTGCGGGCAGATACGCAGTATTTT. The chain recombines TRBV5-4 with TRBJ2-3, with a tentative D call TRBD2 (5 bases). Germline-derived CDR1 and CDR2 are SGHNT and YYREEE (reference sequence). V dropped 4 bases and J dropped 4 bases, with 13 bases sitting between them. This CDR3 contains 14 residues.

V gene TRBV19 combines with J gene TRBJ1-2; perhaps TRBD1 as D (6 bases). The CDR3 sequence is 18 residues long. The germline V gene encodes CDR1 LNHDA and CDR2 SQIVND (reference sequence). Trimming shortened V by 3 bases and J by 8 bases, and 28 bases separated the two germline ends. The chain's CDR3 is CASSIWDKAALRKWGYTF. Written as DNA, the CDR3 is TGTGCCAGTAGTATTTGGGACAAAGCGGCACTGAGGAAGTGGGGCTACACCTTC.

The chain couples TRBV13 to TRBJ2-7; D tentatively reads TRBD1 or TRBD2 (5 bases each). CDR3 length: 14 residues. In germline, CDR1 is PRHDT, CDR2 FYEKMQ (reference sequence). Trimming cost V 6 bases and J 2 bases, with 14 bases left between them. The CDR3 spells CASSIGTAPYEQYF. The CDR3, as DNA: TGTGCCAGCAGTATCGGGACGGCCCCCTACGAGCAGTACTTC.

J is TRBJ2-1 and V is TRBV11-3; TRBD2 aligns across 13 bases. The V gene's germline CDR1 is SGHNT and CDR2 YENEEA. V trimming: 5 bases; J trimming: 6 bases; junction bases outside the gene matches: 10. This CDR3 is built from 17 residues. The CDR3 DNA follows: TGTGCCAGCAGCCCACGGACTAGCGGGAGCGAGCTCAATGAGCAGTTCTTC. It yields the protein CASSPRTSGSELNEQFF.

The chain links TRBV7-8 to TRBJ2-2, with TRBD2 matching over 11 bases. The length of the CDR3 is 15 residues. Trimming at V came to 2 bases and at J to 10 bases, leaving 6 bases not matched to a gene. CDR1 SGHVS and CDR2 FQNEAQ come from the germline V gene. The CDR3 loop reads CASSLKLAGVQELFF. The CDR3 DNA is TGTGCCAGCAGCTTAAAACTAGCGGGAGTGCAGGAGCTGTTTTTT.

V usage is TRBV27 and J usage is TRBJ2-7; possible D gene TRBD1, 6 bases. Germline CDR1 MNHEY, CDR2 SMNVEV (reference sequence). The CDR3 extends over 16 amino acids. The ends were cut back, 4 bases at V and 2 bases at J, with 18 bases in the middle. CDR3 sequence (DNA): TGTGCCAGCAGTTCGCTTTACCGGGACACCCCCTACGAGCAGTACTTC. Protein product: CASSSLYRDTPYEQYF.

The chain combines TRBV15 with TRBJ2-1; tentatively, D is TRBD2 (6 bases). Germline CDR1 LNHNV, CDR2 YYDKDF (reference sequence). Trimming removed 5 bases from V and 9 bases from J, with 11 bases in between. This CDR3 contains 12 residues. The CDR3 nucleotides are TGTGCCACCAGCCGCGGGAACATTGAGCAGTTCTTC. It encodes CATSRGNIEQFF.

The rearrangement uses TRBV7-9 and TRBJ2-7, with a tentative D call TRBD1 (5 bases). The germline V and J ends were trimmed by 5 bases and 4 bases, with 18 bases remaining between them. This CDR3 region has 15 residues. Germline-derived CDR1 and CDR2 are SEHNR and FQNEAQ (reference sequence). As DNA, the CDR3 is TGTGCCAGCAGCCAAAGTAAGGGGCTTACGTACGAGCAGTACTTC. Translating gives CASSQSKGLTYEQYF.

On this clone: The identical CDR3 is also encoded by other nucleotide sequences in the sample. The J gene is TRBJ2-7, the V gene TRBV11-2; 7 positions agree with TRBD1. The CDR3 has 15 residues. Unmatched junction bases numbered 5, after V lost 1 base and J lost 2 bases. Germline values: CDR1 SGHAT, CDR2 FQNNGV. Written as DNA, the CDR3 is TGTGCCAGCAGCTTAGTCGACAGGGTAGCCTACGAGCAGTACTTC. Its translation: CASSLVDRVAYEQYF.

In this sample, this clone turned up a few times. The chain combines TRBV19 with TRBJ1-1; D perhaps matches TRBD1 (5 bases). V lost 1 base to trimming and J lost 7 bases, with 7 bases between them. There are 12 residues in the CDR3. Germline loops: CDR1 LNHDA, CDR2 SQIVND (reference sequence). The CDR3 here is CASSIAGYEAFF. In DNA form, the CDR3 reads TGTGCCAGTAGTATAGCAGGGTATGAAGCTTTCTTT.

The DNA for the CDR3 is TGTGCCAGCAGCGAGCTAGCGGGATGGGAGACCCAGTACTTC. This codes for CASSELAGWETQYF. The chain carries TRBV7-2 and TRBJ2-5; 9 bases agree with TRBD2. The CDR3 has 14 residues. Germline loops: CDR1 SGHTA, CDR2 FQGNSA. V shed 5 bases, J shed 5 bases, and the junction held 6 bases outside the gene matches.

The chain combines TRBV28 with TRBJ2-7; TRBD2 matches 13 bases. V shed 2 bases, J shed 5 bases, and the junction held 15 bases outside the gene matches. CDR1 MDHEN and CDR2 SYDVKM come from the germline V gene. The CDR3 consists of 19 residues. The CDR3 is CASSLERRTSGSILDEQYF. In DNA, the CDR3 is TGTGCCAGCAGTTTAGAGCGAAGGACTAGCGGGAGTATTCTAGACGAGCAGTACTTC.

Only one count was recorded for this clone. The chain links TRBV9 to TRBJ2-7; TRBD1 matches 7 bases. Germline V gene lookup returns CDR1 SGDLS and CDR2 YYNGEE. This CDR3 is 14 amino acids long. Germline trimming cut 4 bases from V and 5 bases from J; bases unmatched to any gene: 9. The DNA of the CDR3 is TGTGCCAGCAGCATTGGACAGGACGCCCACGAGCAGTACTTC. Amino acids: CASSIGQDAHEQYF.

The gene calls are TRBV7-8 and TRBJ2-7, with 10 bases that match TRBD1. Germline V gene lookup returns CDR1 SGHVS and CDR2 FQNEAQ. V lost 5 bases and J lost 1; bases outside the gene matches: 8. This CDR3 is built from 16 residues. CDR3 residues: CASSRRGTGDSYEQYF. The CDR3 DNA sequence: TGTGCCAGCAGCAGGCGCGGGACAGGGGATTCCTACGAGCAGTACTTC.

V usage is TRBV7-8 and J usage is TRBJ2-7, with TRBD1 matching 8 bases. The germline CDR1 and CDR2 sequences are SGHVS and FQNEAQ. CDR3 size: 15 residues. J gave up 1 base and V 8 bases, and 10 bases lay outside the gene matches. The CDR3 region is CASYLGTGKSYEQYF. The CDR3 bases are TGTGCCAGCTATTTGGGGACAGGAAAATCCTACGAGCAGTACTTC.

The V and J genes are TRBV2 and TRBJ2-4; TRBD1 matches at 10 bases. With V trimmed by 6 bases and J by 1 base, 3 bases remained unmatched. The germline V gene has CDR1 SNHLY and CDR2 FYNNEI. The CDR3 consists of 15 residues. CDR3 protein: CASSLDRGAKNIQYF. CDR3 bases: TGTGCCAGCAGCCTGGACAGGGGGGCCAAAAACATTCAGTACTTC.

The chain joins TRBV4-3 to TRBJ2-2, with a tentative D call TRBD1 (5 bases). The V end was cut by 3 bases, the J end by 5 bases, with 19 bases between. Per the germline V gene, CDR1 is LGHNA and CDR2 is YSLEER. The CDR3 totals 17 residues. The CDR3 sequence is CASSQPTLGAITGELFF. In DNA, the CDR3 is TGCGCCAGCAGCCAGCCGACCCTAGGGGCTATAACCGGGGAGCTGTTTTTT.

The rearrangement uses TRBV11-2 and TRBJ2-1, with 10 bases aligning to TRBD2. Germline V gene lookup returns CDR1 SGHAT and CDR2 FQNNGV. Trimming at V came to 4 bases and at J to 5 bases, leaving 5 bases not matched to a gene. The length of the CDR3 is 15 residues. CDR3 bases: TGTGCCAGCAGCTCACTAGCGGGGCCTGACAATGAGCAGTTCTTC. Protein product: CASSSLAGPDNEQFF.

The V call is TRBV4-3, the J call TRBJ2-7; possibly TRBD1 or TRBD2 for D (5 bases each). The germline gives CDR1 LGHNA, CDR2 YSLEER. The CDR3 is 14 residues long. V was cut by 4 bases and J by 0 bases, with 10 bases left in between. CDR3 bases: TGCGCCAGCAGCCCCGGGACCTACTCCTACGAGCAGTACTTC. Translated: CASSPGTYSYEQYF.